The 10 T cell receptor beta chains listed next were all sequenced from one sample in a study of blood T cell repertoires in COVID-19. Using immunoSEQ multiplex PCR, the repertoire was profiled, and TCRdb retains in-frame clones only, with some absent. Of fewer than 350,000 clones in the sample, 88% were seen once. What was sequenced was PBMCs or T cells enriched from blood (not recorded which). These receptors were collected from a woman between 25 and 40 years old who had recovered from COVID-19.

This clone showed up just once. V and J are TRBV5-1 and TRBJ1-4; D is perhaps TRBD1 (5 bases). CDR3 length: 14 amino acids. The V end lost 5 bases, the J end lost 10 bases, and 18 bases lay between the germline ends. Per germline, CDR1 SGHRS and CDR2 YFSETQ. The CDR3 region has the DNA TGCGCCAGCAGTCCGCGGGACGGCCCGGGAAAACTGTTTTTT. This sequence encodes CASSPRDGPGKLFF.

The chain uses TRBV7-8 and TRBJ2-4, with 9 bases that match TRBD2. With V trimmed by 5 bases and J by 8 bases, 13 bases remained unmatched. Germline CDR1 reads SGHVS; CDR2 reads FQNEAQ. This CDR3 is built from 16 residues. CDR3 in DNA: TGTGCCAGCAGCCGAGCCTCTAGCGGGGATCTGGACATTCAGTACTTC. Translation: CASSRASSGDLDIQYF.

The CDR3 sequence: CASSKEVTSAPDTQYF. The DNA of the CDR3 is TGTGCCAGCAGCAAAGAGGTTACTAGCGCCCCAGATACGCAGTATTTT. The V call is TRBV21-1, the J call TRBJ2-3; TRBD2 is the table's D call, not checked against the DNA. TRBV21-1 is reported as a pseudogene. This CDR3 contains 16 residues.

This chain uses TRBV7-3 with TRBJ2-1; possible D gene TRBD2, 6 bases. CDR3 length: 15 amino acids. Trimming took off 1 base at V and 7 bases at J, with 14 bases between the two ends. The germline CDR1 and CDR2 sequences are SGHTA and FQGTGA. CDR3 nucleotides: TGTGCCAGCAGCTTAATGGGTGGGAGGACAAATGAGCAGTTCTTC. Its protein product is CASSLMGGRTNEQFF.

The CDR3 bases are TGTGCCAGCAGCACATCCTTACCTAGGGGCGAGCAGTACTTC. It translates to CASSTSLPRGEQYF. The rearrangement joins TRBV11-2 to TRBJ2-7, with a tentative D call TRBD1 (5 bases). The CDR3 extends over 14 amino acids. The V gene's germline CDR1 is SGHAT and CDR2 FQNNGV. V was clipped by 5 bases and J by 6 bases, with 17 bases between them.

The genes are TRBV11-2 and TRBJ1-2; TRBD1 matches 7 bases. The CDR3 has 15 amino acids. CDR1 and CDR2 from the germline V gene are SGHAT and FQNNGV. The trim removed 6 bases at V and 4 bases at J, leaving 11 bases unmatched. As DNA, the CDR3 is TGTGCCAGCAGTTGGACACGGGACAGCTCCTATGGCTACACCTTC. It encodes CASSWTRDSSYGYTF.

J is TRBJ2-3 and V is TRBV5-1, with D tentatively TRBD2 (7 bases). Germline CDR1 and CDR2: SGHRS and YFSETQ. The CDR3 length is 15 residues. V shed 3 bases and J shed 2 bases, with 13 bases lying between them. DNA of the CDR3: TGCGCCAGCAGCTCGGGGGGCCATATCACAGATACGCAGTATTTT. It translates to CASSSGGHITDTQYF. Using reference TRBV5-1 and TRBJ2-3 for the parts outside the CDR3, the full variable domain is KAGVTQTPRYLIKTRGQQVTLSCSPISGHRSVSWYQQTPGQGLQFLFEYFSETQRNKGNFPGRFSGRQFSNSRSEMNVSTLELGDSALYLCASSSGGHITDTQYFGPGTRLTVL.

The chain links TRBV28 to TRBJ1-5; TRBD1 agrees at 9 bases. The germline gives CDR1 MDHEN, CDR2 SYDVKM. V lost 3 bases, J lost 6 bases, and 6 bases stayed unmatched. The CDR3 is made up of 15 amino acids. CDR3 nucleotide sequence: TGTGCCAGCAGTTTGTTACAGGGGGCGAGTCAGCCCCAGCATTTT. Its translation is CASSLLQGASQPQHF.

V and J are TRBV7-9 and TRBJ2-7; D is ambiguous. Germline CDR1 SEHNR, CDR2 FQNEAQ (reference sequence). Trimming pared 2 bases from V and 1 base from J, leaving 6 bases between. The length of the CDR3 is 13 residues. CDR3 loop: CASSLSLSYEQYF. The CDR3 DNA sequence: TGTGCCAGCAGCTTATCTCTGTCCTACGAGCAGTACTTC.

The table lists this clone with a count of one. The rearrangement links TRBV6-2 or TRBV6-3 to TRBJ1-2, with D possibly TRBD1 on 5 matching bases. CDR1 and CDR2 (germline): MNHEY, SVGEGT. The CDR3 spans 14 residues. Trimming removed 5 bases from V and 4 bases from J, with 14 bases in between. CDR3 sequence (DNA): TGTGCCAGCAGTCCACCGGGACTTAGCTATGGCTACACCTTC. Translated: CASSPPGLSYGYTF.